The TCR beta chain described here comes from a study of blood T cell repertoires in COVID-19. Whole-study context: Samples taken during acute and convalescent COVID-19 were collected in the United States, Italy and Spain. PBMCs, B-cell-depleted T cells, or T cells were the source of the cDNA or gDNA that made up the material.

In the authors' methods: Amplifying reference gene primers gave estimates of nucleated cell counts. Data came from immunoSEQ multiplex PCR; TCRdb stores just in-frame clones and leaves some out. The V and J calls and clone size come from that table; D and trimming were worked out from the DNA. There are 55,000 to 75,000 clones in the sample; 70% to 85% occur only once, and around 16% lies in the top ten. The ends were cut back, 6 bases at V and 3 bases at J, with 10 bases in the middle. CDR1 is LNHDA, CDR2 SQIVND, per germline (reference sequence). The length of the CDR3 is 13 residues. The clonotype comes from an elderly man with active COVID-19. This chain joins TRBV19 and TRBJ2-3; D may be TRBD1 (6 bases). The material sequenced was peripheral blood. This CDR3 reads CASRGAATDTQYF. The CDR3 DNA is TGTGCCAGTAGGGGGGCAGCAACAGATACGCAGTATTTT.